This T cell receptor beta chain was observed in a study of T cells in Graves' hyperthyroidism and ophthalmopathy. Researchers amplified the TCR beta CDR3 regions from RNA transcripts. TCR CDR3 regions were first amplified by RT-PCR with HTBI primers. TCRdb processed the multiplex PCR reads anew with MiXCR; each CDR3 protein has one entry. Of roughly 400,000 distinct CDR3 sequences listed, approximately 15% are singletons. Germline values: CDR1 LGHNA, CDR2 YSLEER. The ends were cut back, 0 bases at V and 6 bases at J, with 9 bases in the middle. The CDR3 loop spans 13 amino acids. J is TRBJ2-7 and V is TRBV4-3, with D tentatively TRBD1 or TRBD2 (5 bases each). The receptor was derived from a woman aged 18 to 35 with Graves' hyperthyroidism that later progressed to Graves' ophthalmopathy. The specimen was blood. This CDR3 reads CASSQDVGAEQYF. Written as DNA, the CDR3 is TGCGCCAGCAGCCAAGATGTCGGGGCCGAGCAGTACTTC.